By sample fraction, the clone carrying this T cell receptor beta chain is medium-sized. The antigen is not known. Since the library was made to target alpha chains, this beta chain is a stray read and its abundance is not meaningful. This CDR3 is 13 amino acids long. In germline, CDR1 is SGHTA, CDR2 FQGNSA. Trimming cost V 1 base and J 5 bases, with 6 bases left between them. These data are taken from a study of spatial heterogeneity in lung cancer. Via MiXCR, TCRdb re-called the 5' RACE reads, giving one row per CDR3 protein. The sample lists thousands of distinct CDR3 sequences, roughly an eighth seen once, with roughly an eighth in the top ten. Study conclusions and caveats: Tumor mutation count correlated with how many alpha and beta TCRs expanded intratumorally.

The time point is: sample taken at primary tumor resection. Unsorted tumor, nontumor lung tissue or cryopreserved PBMC supplied the whole RNA. This receptor was identified in a male donor with early-stage non-small cell lung cancer. The V call is TRBV7-2, the J call TRBJ1-5; D is undetermined. Specimen: lung tumor tissue, collected at surgery. The CDR3 spells CASSLGRYQPQHF. CDR3 in DNA: TGTGCCAGCAGCTTAGGTCGGTATCAGCCCCAGCATTTT.